This T cell receptor beta chain was sequenced for a study of graft-versus-host responses after intestinal transplantation (dated by TCRdb to about 2021). For the wider study: Recipients received multivisceral, liver-intestinal, or isolated intestinal transplants. All recipients received anti-thymocyte globulin induction followed by maintenance tacrolimus and steroids for approximately 3 years. Bulk TCR-beta CDR3 sequencing was used to track graft-versus-host and host-versus-graft alloreactive T cell clones in the graft, circulation and bone marrow after intestinal transplantation. To identify alloreactive clones, pre-transplant mixed lymphocyte reaction products were sequenced and compared with unstimulated pre-transplant donor and recipient T cells. Of the approximately 24 intestinal transplant recipients enrolled in the cohort, one of whom was a retransplant, a few patients without pretransplant specimens were excluded. Donor T cell macrochimerism was defined as a peak of at least 4% donor T cells among recipient peripheral blood mononuclear cells. Rather than being sequenced by the commercial service, samples from three later patients were sequenced in-house on an Illumina MiSeq and processed with MiXCR. The paper as a whole reports these results and caveats: Peak levels of circulating GvH clones were associated with declines in HvG clones early after transplant. GvH clones were detected in recipient bone marrow, and some appeared earlier in ileal mucosa or blood, consistent with an intestinal mucosal origin. The conclusions were limited by the relatively low number and heterogeneity of the intestinal transplant patients. High GvH to HvG T cell clonal ratios were observed in the allografts of patients with donor T cell macrochimerism.

The junction carries 29 bases between V and J, which are trimmed by 4 bases and 11 bases respectively. Looking up the germline V gene (reference sequence) yields CDR1 SGHNT and CDR2 YYREEE. The CDR3 covers 17 residues, taking in both the cysteine and the phenylalanine. The sequence is cut down to CDR3 DNA, 51 bases in frame from base 1. The method behind the library was the immunoSEQ multiplex PCR assay. For most patients, high-throughput TCR-beta CDR3 sequencing of genomic DNA was performed by Adaptive Biotechnologies. On the authors' methods: TCR sequencing data were retrieved from Adaptive's ImmunoSEQ software for 18 patients, whereas three other patients were processed with MiXCR and VDJtools. Because the origin of CDR3 nucleotide sequences shared between donor and recipient could not be assigned, those sequences were removed. To be classed as alloreactive, a clone needed at least 2-fold expansion over unstimulated cells and a minimum CFSE-low frequency of 0.002% (template counts) or 0.001% (read counts). Clones detected in sequenced pre-transplant spleen, lymph node, or MLR CFSE-low populations of the donor or recipient were defined as mappable. Cumulative frequency of alloreactive clones was calculated as a percentage of all sequences weighted by copy number. Entries here come from immuneACCESS through TCRdb and include only in-frame sequences with V and J called. Some clones fail to appear in such tables; in the studies checked, an unresolved V gene covers under half of the shortfall, and the cause of the remainder is unknown. The V and J calls and clone size were taken over from that table, and D and trimming were inferred from the DNA. This sample has some 41,000 clones in its table, and nearly 90% of those were observed once. The ten biggest clones cover approximately 6.9% of the sample.

A note on this clone: Its antigen remains undetermined. No per-base quality is available; no much larger clone lies one base away.

In the first month after transplant, blood samples were collected up to 4 times, and after that at least monthly when available. This receptor was taken from a human patient who received an intestinal transplant, so some T cells may come from the graft donor. Sequenced material: PBMCs, taken roughly 270 days after transplant. This chain is built from TRBV5-4 and TRBJ2-3, with the identity of the D gene unclear. The CDR3 region reads CASSLARLLHLPLGQYF. The DNA reads TGTGCCAGCAGCCTGGCACGCCTTTTACACCTCCCATTGGGGCAGTATTTT.